This T cell receptor beta chain was retrieved from a study of blood T cells in healthy people across ages. Study-level findings and limits: Estimates of total diversity, which came from one million sequenced T cells, were considered to be underestimates.

Extractions gave at least 5 micrograms of total RNA per sample. The germline V gene has CDR1 MGHDK and CDR2 SYGVNS. This CDR3 has 17 residues. A second roughly 7 to 12 cycle PCR used barcoded and J-beta primers. TCRdb analysed the 5' RACE reads with MiXCR anew, one entry per CDR3 protein. This table has roughly 700,000 distinct CDR3 sequences, 45% to 50% appearing once. Only one count was recorded for this clonotype. What it recognizes is unknown. At one boundary the junction diverges from the germline segment, which might be a read error. The V gene is TRBV25-1, the J gene TRBJ2-7, with TRBD2 identical over 10 bases. The J call may be faulty, since TRBJ2-5 better matches the DNA end. The TCR sequence derives from an older woman in good health. The sequencing input was blood. In DNA form, the CDR3 reads TGTGTCAGCAGTGAAGCCGGGACTAGCGTCTCAAAAGAGACCCAGTACTTC. It is translated as CVSSEAGTSVSKETQYF.